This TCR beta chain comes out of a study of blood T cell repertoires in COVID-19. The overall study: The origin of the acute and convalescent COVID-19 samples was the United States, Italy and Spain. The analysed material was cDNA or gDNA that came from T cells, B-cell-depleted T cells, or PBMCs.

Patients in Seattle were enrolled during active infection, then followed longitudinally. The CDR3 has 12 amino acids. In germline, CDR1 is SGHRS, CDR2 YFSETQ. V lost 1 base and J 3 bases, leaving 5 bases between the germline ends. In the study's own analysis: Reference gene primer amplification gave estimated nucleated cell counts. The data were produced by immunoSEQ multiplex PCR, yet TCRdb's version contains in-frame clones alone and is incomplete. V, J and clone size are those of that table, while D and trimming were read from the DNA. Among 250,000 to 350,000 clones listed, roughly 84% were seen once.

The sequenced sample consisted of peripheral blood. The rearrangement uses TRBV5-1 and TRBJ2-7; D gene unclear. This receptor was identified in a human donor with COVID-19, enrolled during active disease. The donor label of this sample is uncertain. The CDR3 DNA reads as TGCGCCAGCAGCTTGTCTGTCTACGAGCAGTACTTC. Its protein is CASSLSVYEQYF.